This T cell receptor beta chain was identified in a study of cytomegalovirus exposure and HLA in healthy donors. PCR primers comprised 60 Vbeta and 13 Jbeta primers. Profiled with immunoSEQ multiplex PCR; TCRdb holds only in-frame clones, not every one. This table lists approximately 110,000 clones. Losses at the gene ends were 3 bases for V and 4 bases for J; bases not matched to a gene: 9. Germline V gives CDR1 LNHNV, CDR2 YYDKDF (reference sequence). The CDR3 has 17 amino acids. The clonotype was recovered from a man between 25 and 39 years old in good health and CMV-seronegative. The rearrangement joins TRBV15 to TRBJ2-3; 11 nucleotides agree with TRBD2. Material for sequencing was PBMCs. The CDR3 spells CATSRNQLAGAPDTQYF. CDR3 DNA: TGTGCCACCAGCAGGAACCAACTAGCGGGAGCCCCAGATACGCAGTATTTT. The full variable domain, in which reference TRBV15 and TRBJ2-3 provide the parts outside the CDR3, is DAMVIQNPRYQVTQFGKPVTLSCSQTLNHNVMYWYQQKSSQAPKLLFHYYDKDFNNEADTPDNFQSRRPNTSFCFLDIRSPGLGDTAMYLCATSRNQLAGAPDTQYFGPGTRLTVL.